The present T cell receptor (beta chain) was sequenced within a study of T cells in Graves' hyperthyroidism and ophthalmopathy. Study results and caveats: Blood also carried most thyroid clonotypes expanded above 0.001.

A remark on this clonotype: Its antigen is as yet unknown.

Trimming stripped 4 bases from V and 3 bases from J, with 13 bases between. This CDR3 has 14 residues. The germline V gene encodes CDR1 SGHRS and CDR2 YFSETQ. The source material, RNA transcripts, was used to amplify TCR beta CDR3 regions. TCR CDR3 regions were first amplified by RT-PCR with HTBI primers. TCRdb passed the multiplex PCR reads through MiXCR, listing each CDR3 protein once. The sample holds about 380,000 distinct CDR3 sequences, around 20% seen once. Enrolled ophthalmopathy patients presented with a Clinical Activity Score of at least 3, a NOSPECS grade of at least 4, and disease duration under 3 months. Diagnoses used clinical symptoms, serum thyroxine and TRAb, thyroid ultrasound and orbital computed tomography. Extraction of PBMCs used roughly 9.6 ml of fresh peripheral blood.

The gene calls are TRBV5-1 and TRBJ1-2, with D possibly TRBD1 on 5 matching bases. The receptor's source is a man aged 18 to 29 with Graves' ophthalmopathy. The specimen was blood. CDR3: CASSQVGDDYGYTF. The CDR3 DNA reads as TGCGCCAGCAGCCAAGTCGGGGACGACTATGGCTACACCTTC.